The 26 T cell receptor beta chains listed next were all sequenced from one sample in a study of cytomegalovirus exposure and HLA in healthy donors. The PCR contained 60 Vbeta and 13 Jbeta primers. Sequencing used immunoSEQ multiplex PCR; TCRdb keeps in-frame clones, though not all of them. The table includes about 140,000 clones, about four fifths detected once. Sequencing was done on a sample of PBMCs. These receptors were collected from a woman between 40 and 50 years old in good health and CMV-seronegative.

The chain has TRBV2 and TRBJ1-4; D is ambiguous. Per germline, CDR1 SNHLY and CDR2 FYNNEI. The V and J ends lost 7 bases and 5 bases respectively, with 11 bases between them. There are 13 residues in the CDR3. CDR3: CASKADYNEKLFF. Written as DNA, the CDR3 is TGTGCCAGCAAAGCAGACTACAATGAAAAACTGTTTTTT.

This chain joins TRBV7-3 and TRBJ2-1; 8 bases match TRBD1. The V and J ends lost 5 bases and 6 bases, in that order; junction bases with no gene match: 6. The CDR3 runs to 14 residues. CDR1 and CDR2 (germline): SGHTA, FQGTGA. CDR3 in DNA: TGTGCCAGCAGCCCGGACAGGGTGGGCAATGAGCAGTTCTTC. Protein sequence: CASSPDRVGNEQFF.

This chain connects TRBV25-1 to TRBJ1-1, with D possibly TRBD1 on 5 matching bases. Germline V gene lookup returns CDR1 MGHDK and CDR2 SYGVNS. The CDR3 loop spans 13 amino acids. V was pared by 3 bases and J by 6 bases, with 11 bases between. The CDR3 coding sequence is TGTGCCAGCAGTGAGCGGGCGGGGCCTGAAGCTTTCTTT. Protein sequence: CASSERAGPEAFF. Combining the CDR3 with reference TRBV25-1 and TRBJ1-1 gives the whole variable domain EADIYQTPRYLVIGTGKKITLECSQTMGHDKMYWYQQDPGMELHLIHYSYGVNSTEKGDLSSESTVSRIRTEHFPLTLESARPSHTSQYLCASSERAGPEAFFGQGTRLTVV.

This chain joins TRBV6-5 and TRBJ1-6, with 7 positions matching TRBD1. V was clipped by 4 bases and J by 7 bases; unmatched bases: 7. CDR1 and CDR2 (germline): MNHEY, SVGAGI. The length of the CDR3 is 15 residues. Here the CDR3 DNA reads TGTGCCAGCAGTTTCGCGACAGGGCGGAATTCACCCCTCCACTTT. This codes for CASSFATGRNSPLHF.

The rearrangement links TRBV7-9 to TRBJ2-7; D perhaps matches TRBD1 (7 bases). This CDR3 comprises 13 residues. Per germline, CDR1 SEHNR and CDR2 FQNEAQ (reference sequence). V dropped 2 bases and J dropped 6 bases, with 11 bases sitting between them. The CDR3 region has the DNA TGTGCCAGCAGCTTACAGCAGGGGGGCGAGCAGTACTTC. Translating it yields CASSLQQGGEQYF.

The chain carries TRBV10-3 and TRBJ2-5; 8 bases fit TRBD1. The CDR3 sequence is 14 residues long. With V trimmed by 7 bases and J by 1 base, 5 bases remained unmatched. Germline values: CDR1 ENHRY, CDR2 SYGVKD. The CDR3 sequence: CAINPTGGQETQYF. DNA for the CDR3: TGTGCCATCAACCCTACAGGGGGCCAAGAGACCCAGTACTTC.

CDR3 nucleotides: TGCGCCAGCAGCCAAGATTTCGTAGCGGGGGACCAAGAGACCCAGTACTTC. It encodes CASSQDFVAGDQETQYF. The rearrangement uses TRBV4-1 and TRBJ2-5; 9 bases are shared with TRBD2. The CDR3 loop spans 17 amino acids. V dropped 0 bases and J dropped 0; count of bases not matched to a gene: 5. Germline V gene data show CDR1 as MGHRA and CDR2 as YSYEKL.

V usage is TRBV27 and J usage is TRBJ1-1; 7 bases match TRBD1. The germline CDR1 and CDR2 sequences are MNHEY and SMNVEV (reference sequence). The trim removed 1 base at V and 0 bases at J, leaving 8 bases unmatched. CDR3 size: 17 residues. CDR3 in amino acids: CASSLWSPGQLNTEAFF. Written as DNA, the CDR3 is TGTGCCAGCAGTTTATGGTCCCCGGGACAGCTGAACACTGAAGCTTTCTTT.

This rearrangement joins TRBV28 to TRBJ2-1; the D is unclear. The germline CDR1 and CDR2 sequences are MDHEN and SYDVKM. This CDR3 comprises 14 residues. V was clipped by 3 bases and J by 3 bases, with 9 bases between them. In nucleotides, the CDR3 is TGTGCCAGCAGTTTTGGCCCAAACTACAATGAGCAGTTCTTC. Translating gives CASSFGPNYNEQFF.

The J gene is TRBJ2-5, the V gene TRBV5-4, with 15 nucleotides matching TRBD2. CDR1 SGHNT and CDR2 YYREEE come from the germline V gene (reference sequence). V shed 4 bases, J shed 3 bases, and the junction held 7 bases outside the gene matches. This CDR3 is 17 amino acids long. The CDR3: CASSRGLAGGPEETQYF. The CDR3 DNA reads TGTGCCAGCAGCCGGGGACTAGCGGGGGGACCCGAAGAGACCCAGTACTTC.

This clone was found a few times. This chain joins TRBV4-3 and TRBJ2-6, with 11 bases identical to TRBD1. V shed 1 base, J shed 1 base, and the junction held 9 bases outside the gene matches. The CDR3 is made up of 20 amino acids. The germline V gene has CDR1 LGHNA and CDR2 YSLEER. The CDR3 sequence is CASSQGGTGGLGSGANVLTF. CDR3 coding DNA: TGCGCCAGCAGCCAAGGGGGGACAGGGGGTCTGGGGTCTGGGGCCAACGTCCTGACTTTC.

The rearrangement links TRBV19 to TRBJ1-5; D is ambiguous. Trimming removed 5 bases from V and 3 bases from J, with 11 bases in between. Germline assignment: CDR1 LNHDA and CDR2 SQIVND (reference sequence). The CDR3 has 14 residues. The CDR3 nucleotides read TGTGCCAGTAGTTCCCCAGGAAACAATCAGCCCCAGCATTTT. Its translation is CASSSPGNNQPQHF.

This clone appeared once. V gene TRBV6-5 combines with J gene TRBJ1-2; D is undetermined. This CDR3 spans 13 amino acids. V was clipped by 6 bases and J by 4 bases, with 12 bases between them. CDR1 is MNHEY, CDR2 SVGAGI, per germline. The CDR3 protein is CASREGGLYGYTF. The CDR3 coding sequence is TGTGCCAGCAGGGAAGGTGGGCTCTATGGCTACACCTTC.

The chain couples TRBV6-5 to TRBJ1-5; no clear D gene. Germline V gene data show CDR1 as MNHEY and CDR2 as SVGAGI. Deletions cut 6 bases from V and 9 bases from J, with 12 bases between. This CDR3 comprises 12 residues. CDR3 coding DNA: TGTGCCAGCAGCCCCTTGGAGGGGCCCCAGCATTTT. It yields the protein CASSPLEGPQHF.

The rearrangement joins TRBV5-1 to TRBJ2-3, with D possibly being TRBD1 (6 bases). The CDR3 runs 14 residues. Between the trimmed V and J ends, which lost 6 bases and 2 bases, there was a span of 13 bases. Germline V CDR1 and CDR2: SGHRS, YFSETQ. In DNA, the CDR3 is TGCGCCAGCACTCGACAGGATAACACAGATACGCAGTATTTT. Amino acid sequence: CASTRQDNTDTQYF.

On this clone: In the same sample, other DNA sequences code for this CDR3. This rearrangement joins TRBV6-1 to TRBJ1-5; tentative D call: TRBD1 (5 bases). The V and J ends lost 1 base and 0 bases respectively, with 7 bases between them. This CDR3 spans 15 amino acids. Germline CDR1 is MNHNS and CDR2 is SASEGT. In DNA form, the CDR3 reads TGTGCCAGCAGTGAAGGGGGCGGTAGCAATCAGCCCCAGCATTTT. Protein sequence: CASSEGGGSNQPQHF.

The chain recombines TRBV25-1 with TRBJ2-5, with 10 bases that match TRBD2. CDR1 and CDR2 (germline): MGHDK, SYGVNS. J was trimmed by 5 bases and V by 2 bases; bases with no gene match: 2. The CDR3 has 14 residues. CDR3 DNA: TGTGCCAGCAGTGAAGGGACTAGCGTGGAGACCCAGTACTTC. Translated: CASSEGTSVETQYF.

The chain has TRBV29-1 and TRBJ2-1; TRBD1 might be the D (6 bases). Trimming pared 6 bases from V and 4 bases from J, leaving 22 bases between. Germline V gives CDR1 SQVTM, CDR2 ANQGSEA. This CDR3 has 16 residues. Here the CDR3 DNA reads TGCAGCGTGGACAGACAGGCCCAGGCTGAATACAATGAGCAGTTCTTC. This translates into CSVDRQAQAEYNEQFF.

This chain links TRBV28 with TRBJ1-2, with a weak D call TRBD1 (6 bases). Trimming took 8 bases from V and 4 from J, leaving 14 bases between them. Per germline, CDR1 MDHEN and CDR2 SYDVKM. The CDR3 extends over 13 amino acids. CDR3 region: CASWAGAVYGYTF. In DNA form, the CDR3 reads TGTGCCAGCTGGGCAGGGGCCGTCTATGGCTACACCTTC.

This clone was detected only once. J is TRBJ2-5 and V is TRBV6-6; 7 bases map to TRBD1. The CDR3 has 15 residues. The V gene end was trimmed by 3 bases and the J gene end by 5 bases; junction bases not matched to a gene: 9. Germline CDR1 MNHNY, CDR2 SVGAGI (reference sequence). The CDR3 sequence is CASSYRKGGGETQYF. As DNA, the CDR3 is TGTGCCAGCAGTTATAGAAAAGGGGGCGGGGAGACCCAGTACTTC.

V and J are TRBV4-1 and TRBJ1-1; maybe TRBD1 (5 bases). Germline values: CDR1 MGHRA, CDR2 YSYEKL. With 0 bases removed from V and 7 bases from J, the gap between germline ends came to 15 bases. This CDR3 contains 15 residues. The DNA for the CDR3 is TGCGCCAGCAGCCAAGATAGGGGCTTGTCCTATGAAGCTTTCTTT. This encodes CASSQDRGLSYEAFF.

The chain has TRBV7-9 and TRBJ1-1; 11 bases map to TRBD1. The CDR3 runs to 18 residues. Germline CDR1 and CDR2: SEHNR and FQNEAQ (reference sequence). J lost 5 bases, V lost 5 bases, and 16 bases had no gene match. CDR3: CASSPGQGALFGETEAFF. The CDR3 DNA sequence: TGTGCCAGCAGCCCCGGACAGGGGGCTTTATTCGGGGAGACTGAAGCTTTCTTT.

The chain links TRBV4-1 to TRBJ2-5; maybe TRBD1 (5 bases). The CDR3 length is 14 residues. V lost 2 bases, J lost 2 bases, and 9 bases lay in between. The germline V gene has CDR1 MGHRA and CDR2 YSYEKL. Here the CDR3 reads CASSQLTVQETQYF. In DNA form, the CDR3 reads TGCGCCAGCAGCCAACTGACAGTTCAAGAGACCCAGTACTTC.

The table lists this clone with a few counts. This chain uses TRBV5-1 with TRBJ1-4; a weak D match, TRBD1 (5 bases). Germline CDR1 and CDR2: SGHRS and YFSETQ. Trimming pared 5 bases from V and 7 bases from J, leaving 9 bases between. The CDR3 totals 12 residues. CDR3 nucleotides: TGCGCCAGCAGGGGGGGAGGTGAAAAACTGTTTTTT. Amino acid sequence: CASRGGGEKLFF.

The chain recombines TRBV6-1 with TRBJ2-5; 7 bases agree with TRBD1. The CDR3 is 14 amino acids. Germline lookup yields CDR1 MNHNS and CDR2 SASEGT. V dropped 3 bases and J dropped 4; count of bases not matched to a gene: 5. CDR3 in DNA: TGTGCCAGCAGTGACCGACAGGGCCGAGAGACCCAGTACTTC. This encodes CASSDRQGRETQYF.

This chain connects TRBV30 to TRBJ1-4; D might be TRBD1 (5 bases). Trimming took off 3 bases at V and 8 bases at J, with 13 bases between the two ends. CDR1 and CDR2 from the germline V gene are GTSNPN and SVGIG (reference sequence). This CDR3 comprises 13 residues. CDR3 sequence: CAWRMAGGEKLFF. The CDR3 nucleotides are TGTGCCTGGAGGATGGCCGGGGGAGAAAAACTGTTTTTT.